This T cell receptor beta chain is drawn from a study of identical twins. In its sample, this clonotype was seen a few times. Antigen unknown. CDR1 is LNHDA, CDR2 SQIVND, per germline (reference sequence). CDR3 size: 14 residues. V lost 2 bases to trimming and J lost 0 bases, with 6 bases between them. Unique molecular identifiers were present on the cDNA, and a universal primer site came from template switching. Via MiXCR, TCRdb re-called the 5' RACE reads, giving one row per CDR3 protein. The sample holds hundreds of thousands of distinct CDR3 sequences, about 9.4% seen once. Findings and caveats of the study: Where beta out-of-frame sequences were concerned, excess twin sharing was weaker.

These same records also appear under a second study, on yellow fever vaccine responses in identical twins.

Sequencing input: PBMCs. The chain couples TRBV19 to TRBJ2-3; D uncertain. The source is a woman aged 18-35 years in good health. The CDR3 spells CASSIFSSTDTQYF. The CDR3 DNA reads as TGTGCCAGTAGTATATTCTCTAGCACAGATACGCAGTATTTT.